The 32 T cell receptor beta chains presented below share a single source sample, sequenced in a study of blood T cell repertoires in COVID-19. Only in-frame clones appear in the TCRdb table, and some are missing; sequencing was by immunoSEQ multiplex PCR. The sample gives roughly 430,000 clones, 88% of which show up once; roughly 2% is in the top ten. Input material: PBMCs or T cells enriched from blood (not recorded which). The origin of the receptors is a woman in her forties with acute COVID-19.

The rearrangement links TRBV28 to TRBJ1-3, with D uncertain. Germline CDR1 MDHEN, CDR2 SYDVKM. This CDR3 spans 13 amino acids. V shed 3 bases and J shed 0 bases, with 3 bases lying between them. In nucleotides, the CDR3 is TGTGCCAGCAGTTTCCGCTCTGGAAACACCATATATTTT. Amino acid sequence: CASSFRSGNTIYF.

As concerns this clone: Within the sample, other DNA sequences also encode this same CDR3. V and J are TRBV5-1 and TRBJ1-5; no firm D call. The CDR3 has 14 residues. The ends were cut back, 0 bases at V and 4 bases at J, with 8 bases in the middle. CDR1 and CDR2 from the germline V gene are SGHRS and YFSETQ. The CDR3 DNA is TGCGCCAGCAGCTTGGACGGGATTAATCAGCCCCAGCATTTT. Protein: CASSLDGINQPQHF.

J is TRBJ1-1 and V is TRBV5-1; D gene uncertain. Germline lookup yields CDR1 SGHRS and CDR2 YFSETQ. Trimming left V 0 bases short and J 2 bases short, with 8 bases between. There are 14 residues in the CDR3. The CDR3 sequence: CASSLGRGNTEAFF. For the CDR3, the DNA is TGCGCCAGCAGCTTGGGACGGGGAAACACTGAAGCTTTCTTT.

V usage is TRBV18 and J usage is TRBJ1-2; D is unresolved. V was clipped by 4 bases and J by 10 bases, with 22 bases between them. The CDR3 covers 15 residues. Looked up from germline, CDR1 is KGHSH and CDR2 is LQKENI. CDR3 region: CASSLTESRETYYTF. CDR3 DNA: TGTGCCAGCTCACTGACCGAGAGTCGGGAGACTTACTACACCTTC.

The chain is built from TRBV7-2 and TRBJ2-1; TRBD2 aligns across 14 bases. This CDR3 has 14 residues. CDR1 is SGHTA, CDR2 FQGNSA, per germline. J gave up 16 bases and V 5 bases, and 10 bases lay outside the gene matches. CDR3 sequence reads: CASSPGLAGGSIFF. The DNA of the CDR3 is TGTGCCAGCAGCCCAGGACTAGCGGGGGGTTCGATCTTCTTC. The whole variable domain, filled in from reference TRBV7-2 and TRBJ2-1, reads GAGVSQSPSNKVTEKGKDVELRCDPISGHTALYWYRQSLGQGLEFLIYFQGNSAPDKSGLPSDRFSAERTGGSVSTLTIQRTQQEDSAVYLCASSPGLAGGSIFFGPGTRLTVL.

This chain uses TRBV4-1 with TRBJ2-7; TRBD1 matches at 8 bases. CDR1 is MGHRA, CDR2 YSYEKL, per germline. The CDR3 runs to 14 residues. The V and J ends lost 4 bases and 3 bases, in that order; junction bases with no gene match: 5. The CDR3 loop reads CASSPPGQDYEQYF. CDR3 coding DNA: TGCGCCAGCAGCCCTCCGGGACAGGACTACGAGCAGTACTTC.

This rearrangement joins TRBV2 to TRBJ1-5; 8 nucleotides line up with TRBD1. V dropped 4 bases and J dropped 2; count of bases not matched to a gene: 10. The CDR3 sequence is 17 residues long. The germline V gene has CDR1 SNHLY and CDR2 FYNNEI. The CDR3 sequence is CASSGTGGGLGNQPQHF. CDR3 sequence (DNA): TGTGCCAGCAGTGGAACAGGGGGAGGACTGGGCAATCAGCCCCAGCATTTT.

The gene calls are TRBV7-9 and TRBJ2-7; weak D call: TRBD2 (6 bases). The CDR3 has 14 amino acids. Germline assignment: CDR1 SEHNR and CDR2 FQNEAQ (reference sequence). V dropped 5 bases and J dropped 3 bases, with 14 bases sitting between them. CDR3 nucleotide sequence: TGTGCCAGCAGCCCTAGGGCGGGGATCTACGAGCAGTACTTC. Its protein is CASSPRAGIYEQYF.

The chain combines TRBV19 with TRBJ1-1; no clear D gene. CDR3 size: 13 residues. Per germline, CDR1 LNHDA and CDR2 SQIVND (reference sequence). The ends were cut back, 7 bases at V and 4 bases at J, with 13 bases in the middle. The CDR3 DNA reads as TGTGCCAGTACCCTGCTCGGTACCACTGAAGCTTTCTTT. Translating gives CASTLLGTTEAFF.

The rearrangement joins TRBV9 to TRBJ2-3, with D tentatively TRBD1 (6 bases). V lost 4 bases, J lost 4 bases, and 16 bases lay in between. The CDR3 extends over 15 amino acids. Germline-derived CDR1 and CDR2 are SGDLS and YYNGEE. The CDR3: CASSRLGTGPDTQYF. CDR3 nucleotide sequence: TGTGCCAGCAGCCGCCTTGGAACAGGGCCAGATACGCAGTATTTT.

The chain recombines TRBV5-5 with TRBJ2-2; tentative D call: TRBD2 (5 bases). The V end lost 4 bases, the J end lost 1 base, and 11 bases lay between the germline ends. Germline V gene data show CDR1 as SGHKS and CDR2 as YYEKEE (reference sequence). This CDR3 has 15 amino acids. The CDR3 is CASSRRAENTGELFF. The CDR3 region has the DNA TGTGCCAGCAGCCGGCGAGCGGAGAACACCGGGGAGCTGTTTTTT.

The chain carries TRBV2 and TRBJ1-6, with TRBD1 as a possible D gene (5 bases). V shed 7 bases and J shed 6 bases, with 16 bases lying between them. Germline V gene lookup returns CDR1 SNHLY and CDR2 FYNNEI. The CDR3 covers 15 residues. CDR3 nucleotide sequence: TGTGCCAGCATAGAAGGGGATGGTCTTAATTCACCCCTCCACTTT. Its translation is CASIEGDGLNSPLHF.

The CDR3 sequence is CASSQDLAAGGPRTGELFF. The DNA for the CDR3 is TGTGCCAGCAGCCAAGATTTAGCAGCGGGGGGGCCGAGGACCGGGGAGCTGTTTTTT. The rearrangement links TRBV4-2 to TRBJ2-2, with 10 positions matching TRBD2. This CDR3 is 19 amino acids long. Germline V CDR1 and CDR2: LGHNA, YNFKEQ. Trimming cost V 0 bases and J 5 bases; bases outside gene matches: 12.

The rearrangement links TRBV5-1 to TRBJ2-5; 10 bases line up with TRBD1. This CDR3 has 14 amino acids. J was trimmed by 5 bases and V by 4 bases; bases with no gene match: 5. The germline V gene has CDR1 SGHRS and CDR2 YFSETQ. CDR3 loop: CASSAGQGLETQYF. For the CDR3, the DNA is TGCGCCAGCAGCGCGGGACAGGGGTTGGAGACCCAGTACTTC.

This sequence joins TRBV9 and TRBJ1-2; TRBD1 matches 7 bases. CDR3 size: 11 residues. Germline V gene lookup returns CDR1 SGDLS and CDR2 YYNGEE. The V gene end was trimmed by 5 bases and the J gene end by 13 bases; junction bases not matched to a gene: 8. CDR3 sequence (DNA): TGTGCCAGCAGTGATGACAGGGTTACCACCTTC. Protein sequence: CASSDDRVTTF.

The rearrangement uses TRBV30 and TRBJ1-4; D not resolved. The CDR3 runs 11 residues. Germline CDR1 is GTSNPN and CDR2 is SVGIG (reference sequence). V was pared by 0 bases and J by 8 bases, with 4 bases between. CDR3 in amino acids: CAWSVLEKLFF. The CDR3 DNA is TGTGCCTGGAGTGTACTCGAAAAACTGTTTTTT.

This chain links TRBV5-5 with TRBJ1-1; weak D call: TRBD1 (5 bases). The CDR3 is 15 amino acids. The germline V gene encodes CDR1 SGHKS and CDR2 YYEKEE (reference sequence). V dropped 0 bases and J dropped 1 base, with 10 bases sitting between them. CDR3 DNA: TGTGCCAGCAGCTTGGAGTTAAGGGGGAACACTGAAGCTTTCTTT. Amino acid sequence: CASSLELRGNTEAFF. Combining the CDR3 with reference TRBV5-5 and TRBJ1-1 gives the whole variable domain DAGVTQSPTHLIKTRGQQVTLRCSPISGHKSVSWYQQVLGQGPQFIFQYYEKEERGRGNFPDRFSARQFPNYSSELNVNALLLGDSALYLCASSLELRGNTEAFFGQGTRLTVV.

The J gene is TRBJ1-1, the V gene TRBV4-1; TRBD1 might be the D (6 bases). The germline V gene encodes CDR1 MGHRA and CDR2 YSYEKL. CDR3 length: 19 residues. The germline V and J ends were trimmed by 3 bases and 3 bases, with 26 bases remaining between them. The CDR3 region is CASSHFRDIGLTRDTEAFF. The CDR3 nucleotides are TGCGCCAGCAGCCATTTCCGGGACATAGGGTTAACGAGGGACACTGAAGCTTTCTTT.

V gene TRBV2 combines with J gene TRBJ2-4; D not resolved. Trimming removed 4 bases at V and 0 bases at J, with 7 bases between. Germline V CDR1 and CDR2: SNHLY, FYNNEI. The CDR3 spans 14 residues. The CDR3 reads CASSGRLAKNIQYF. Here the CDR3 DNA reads TGTGCCAGCAGTGGGCGACTAGCCAAAAACATTCAGTACTTC.

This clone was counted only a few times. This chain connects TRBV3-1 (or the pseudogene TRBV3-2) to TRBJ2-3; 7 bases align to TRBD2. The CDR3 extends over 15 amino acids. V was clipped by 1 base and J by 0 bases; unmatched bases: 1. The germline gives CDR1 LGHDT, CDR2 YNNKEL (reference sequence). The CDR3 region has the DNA TGTGCCAGCAGCCAAGGACTAGCTAGCACAGATACGCAGTATTTT. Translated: CASSQGLASTDTQYF.

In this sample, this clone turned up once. CDR3 DNA: TGTGCCAGCAGCTTGGCACAACGGGGCAAAAACATTCAGTACTTC. Translating gives CASSLAQRGKNIQYF. This chain uses TRBV5-6 with TRBJ2-4, with a weak D call TRBD2 (5 bases). Trimming pared 0 bases from V and 3 bases from J, leaving 10 bases between. CDR1 SGHDT and CDR2 YYEEEE come from the germline V gene. This CDR3 is 15 amino acids long.

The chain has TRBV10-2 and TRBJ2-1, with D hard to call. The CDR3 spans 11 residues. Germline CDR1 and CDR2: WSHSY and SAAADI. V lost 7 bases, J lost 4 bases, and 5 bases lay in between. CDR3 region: CASTTYNEQFF. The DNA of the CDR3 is TGCGCCAGCACAACTTACAATGAGCAGTTCTTC.

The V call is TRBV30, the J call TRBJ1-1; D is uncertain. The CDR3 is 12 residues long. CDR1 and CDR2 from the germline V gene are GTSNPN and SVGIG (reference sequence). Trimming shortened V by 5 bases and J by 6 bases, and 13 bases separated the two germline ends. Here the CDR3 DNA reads TGTGCCTGGGGAGGGCTGTGGTCTGAAGCTTTCTTT. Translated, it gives CAWGGLWSEAFF.

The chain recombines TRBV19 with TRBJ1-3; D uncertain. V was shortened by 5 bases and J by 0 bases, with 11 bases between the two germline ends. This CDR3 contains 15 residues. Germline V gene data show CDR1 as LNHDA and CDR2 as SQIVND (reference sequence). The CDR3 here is CASSARVFSGNTIYF. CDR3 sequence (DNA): TGTGCCAGTAGTGCCCGAGTCTTCTCTGGAAACACCATATATTTT.

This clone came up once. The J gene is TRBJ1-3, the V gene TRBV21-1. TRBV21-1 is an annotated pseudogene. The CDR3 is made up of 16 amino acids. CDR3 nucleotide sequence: TGTGCCAGCAGCAATCGGGAGGAGGACTCTGGAAACACCATATATTTT. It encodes CASSNREEDSGNTIYF.

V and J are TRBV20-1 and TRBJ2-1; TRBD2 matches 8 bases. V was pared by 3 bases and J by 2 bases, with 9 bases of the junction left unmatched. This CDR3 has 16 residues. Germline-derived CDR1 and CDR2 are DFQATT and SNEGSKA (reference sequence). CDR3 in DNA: TGCAGTGCTAGTTCTACGGGGGGGTTCCCCTACAATGAGCAGTTCTTC. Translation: CSASSTGGFPYNEQFF.

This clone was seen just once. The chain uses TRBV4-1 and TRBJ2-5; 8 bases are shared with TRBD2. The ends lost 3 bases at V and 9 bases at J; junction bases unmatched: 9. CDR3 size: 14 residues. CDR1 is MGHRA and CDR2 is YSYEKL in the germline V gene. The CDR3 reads CASSQPGGLRAQYF. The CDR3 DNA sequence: TGCGCCAGCAGCCAGCCGGGGGGGCTCCGGGCCCAGTACTTC.

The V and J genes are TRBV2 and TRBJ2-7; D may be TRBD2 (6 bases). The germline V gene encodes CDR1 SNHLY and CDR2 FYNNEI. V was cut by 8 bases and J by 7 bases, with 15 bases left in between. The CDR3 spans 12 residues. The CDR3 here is CASGGTRLEQYF. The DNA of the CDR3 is TGTGCCAGCGGCGGGACGAGGCTTGAGCAGTACTTC.

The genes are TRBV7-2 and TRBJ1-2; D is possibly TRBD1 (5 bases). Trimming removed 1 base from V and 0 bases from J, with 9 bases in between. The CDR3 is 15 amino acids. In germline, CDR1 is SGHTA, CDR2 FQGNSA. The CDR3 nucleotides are TGTGCCAGCAGCTTAGTCCCGACAGCTAACTATGGCTACACCTTC. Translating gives CASSLVPTANYGYTF.

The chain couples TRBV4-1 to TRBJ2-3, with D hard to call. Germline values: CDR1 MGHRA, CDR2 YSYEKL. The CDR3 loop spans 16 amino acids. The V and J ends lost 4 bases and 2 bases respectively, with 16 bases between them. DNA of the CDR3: TGCGCCAGCAGCCGCAGTCCCGACCTAGACACAGATACGCAGTATTTT. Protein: CASSRSPDLDTDTQYF.

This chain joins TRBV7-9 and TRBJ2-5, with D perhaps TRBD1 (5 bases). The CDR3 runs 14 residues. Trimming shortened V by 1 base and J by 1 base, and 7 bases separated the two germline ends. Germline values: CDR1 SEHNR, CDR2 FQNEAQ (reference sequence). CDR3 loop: CASSLGQLQETQYF. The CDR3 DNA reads TGTGCCAGCAGCTTAGGACAGCTCCAAGAGACCCAGTACTTC.

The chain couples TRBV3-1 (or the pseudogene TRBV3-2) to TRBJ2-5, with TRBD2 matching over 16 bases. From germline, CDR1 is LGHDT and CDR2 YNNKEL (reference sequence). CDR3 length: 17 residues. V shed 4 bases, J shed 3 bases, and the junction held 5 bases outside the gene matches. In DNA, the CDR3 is TGTGCCAGCAGCCCGGGACTAGCGGGGGGGGTTAAAGAGACCCAGTACTTC. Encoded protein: CASSPGLAGGVKETQYF.